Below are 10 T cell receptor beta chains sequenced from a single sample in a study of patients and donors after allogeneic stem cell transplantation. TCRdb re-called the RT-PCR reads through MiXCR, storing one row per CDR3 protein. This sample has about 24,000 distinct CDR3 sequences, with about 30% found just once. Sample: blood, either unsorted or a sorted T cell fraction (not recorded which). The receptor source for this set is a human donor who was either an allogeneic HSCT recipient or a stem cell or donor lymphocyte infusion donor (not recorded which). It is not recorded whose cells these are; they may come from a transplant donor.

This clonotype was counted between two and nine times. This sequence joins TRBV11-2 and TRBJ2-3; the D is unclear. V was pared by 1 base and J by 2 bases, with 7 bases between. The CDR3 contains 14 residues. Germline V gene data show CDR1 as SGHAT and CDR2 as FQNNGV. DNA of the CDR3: TGTGCCAGCAGCTTAGGGACGGCCACAGATACGCAGTATTTT. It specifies CASSLGTATDTQYF. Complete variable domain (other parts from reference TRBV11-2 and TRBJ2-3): EAGVAQSPRYKIIEKRQSVAFWCNPISGHATLYWYQQILGQGPKLLIQFQNNGVVDDSQLPKDRFSAERLKGVDSTLKIQPAKLEDSAVYLCASSLGTATDTQYFGPGTRLTVL.

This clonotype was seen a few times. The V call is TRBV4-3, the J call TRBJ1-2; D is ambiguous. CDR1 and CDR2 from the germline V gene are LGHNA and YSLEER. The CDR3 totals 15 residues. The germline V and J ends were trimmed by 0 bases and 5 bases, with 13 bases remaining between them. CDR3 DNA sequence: TGCGCCAGCAGCCAAGATGGTGAGAGGCCATATGGCTACACCTTC. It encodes CASSQDGERPYGYTF.

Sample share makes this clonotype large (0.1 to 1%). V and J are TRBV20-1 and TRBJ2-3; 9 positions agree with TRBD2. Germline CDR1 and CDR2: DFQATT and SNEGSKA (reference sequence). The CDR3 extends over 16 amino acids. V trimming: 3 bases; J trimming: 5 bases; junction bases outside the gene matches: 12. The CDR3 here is CSASGRGLAGLDTQYF. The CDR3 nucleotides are TGCAGTGCTAGTGGCCGAGGCCTAGCGGGGCTAGATACGCAGTATTTT.

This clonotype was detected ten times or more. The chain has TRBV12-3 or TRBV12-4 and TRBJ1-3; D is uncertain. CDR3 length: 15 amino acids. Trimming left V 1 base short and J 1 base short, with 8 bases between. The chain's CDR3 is CASSLGRPSGNTIYF. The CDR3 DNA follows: TGTGCCAGCAGTTTAGGGCGTCCGTCTGGAAACACCATATATTTT.

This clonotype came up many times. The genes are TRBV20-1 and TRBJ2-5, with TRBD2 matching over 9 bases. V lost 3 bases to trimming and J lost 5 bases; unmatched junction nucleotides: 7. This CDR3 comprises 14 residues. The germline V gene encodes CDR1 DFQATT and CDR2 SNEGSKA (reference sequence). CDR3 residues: CSASVTSGLETQYF. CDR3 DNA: TGCAGTGCTAGCGTGACTAGCGGCTTGGAGACCCAGTACTTC.

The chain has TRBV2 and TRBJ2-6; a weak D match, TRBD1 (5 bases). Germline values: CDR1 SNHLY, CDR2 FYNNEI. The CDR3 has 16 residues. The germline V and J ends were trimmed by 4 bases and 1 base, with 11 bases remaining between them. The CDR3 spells CASSGPRVSGANVLTF. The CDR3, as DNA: TGTGCCAGCAGTGGCCCCAGGGTTTCTGGGGCCAACGTCCTGACTTTC.

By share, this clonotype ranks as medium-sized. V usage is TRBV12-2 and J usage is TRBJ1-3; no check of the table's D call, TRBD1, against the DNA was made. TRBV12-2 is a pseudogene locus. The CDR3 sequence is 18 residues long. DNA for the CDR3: TGTGCAAGTCGCTTAGGGGGGTCGGCAGGGGCATCTGGAAACACCATATATTTT. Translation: CASRLGGSAGASGNTIYF.

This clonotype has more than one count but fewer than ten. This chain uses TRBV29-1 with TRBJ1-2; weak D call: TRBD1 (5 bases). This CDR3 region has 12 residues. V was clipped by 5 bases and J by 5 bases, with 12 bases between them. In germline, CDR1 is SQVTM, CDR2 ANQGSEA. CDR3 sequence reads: CSVYRPRYGYTF. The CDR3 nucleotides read TGCAGCGTTTACAGGCCTCGGTATGGCTACACCTTC.

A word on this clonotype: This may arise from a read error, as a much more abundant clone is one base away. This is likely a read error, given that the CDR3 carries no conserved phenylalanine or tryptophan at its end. The CDR3 loop reads CSARGPPFYPQPQHL. The DNA of the CDR3 is TGCAGTGCTAGAGGGCCCCCTTTTTATCCCCAGCCCCAGCATTTA. V and J are TRBV20-1 and TRBJ1-5; D is ambiguous. The CDR3 runs to 15 residues. V lost 1 base to trimming and J lost 7 bases, with 17 bases between them. CDR1 and CDR2 from the germline V gene are DFQATT and SNEGSKA (reference sequence).

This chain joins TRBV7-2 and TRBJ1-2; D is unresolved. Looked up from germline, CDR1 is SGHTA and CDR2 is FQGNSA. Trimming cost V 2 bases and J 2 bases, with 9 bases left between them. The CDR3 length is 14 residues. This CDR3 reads CASSLSVGNYGYTF. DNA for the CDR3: TGTGCCAGCAGCTTAAGCGTGGGAAACTATGGCTACACCTTC.